The 26 T cell receptor beta chains below were found in one sample sequenced in a study of T-cell reconstitution after alpha-beta-depleted transplantation in children. Unique molecular identifiers were incorporated when the TCRbeta library was constructed. From the PCR reads, TCRdb called clonotypes with MiXCR, one entry per CDR3 protein. Of roughly 610,000 distinct CDR3 sequences detected, under 12% appear once; the ten largest clones hold about 4.3%. The source material was PBMCs from the stem cell graft donor, sampled from the stem cell graft. The receptor source for this set is a human donor who donated a stem cell graft to a child with acute myeloid leukemia.

This clonotype was picked up a small number of times. The V call is TRBV7-3, the J call TRBJ2-1; 10 nucleotides align to TRBD2. Germline assignment: CDR1 SGHTA and CDR2 FQGTGA. V was pared by 5 bases and J by 5 bases, with 6 bases of the junction left unmatched. The CDR3 sequence is 15 residues long. For the CDR3, the DNA is TGTGCCAGCAGCAATAGCGGGAGGCACGACAATGAGCAGTTCTTC. The encoded protein is CASSNSGRHDNEQFF.

This clonotype was counted a few times. J is TRBJ2-7 and V is TRBV29-1; TRBD1 matches 7 bases. CDR3 length: 13 residues. Germline V gene sequence: CDR1 SQVTM, CDR2 ANQGSEA. The V gene end was trimmed by 4 bases and the J gene end by 2 bases; junction bases not matched to a gene: 5. CDR3 amino acids: CSVGYRGPYEQYF. CDR3 DNA: TGCAGCGTTGGATACAGGGGCCCCTACGAGCAGTACTTC.

The chain joins TRBV28 to TRBJ2-7; no firm D call. Germline V gives CDR1 MDHEN, CDR2 SYDVKM. V dropped 1 base and J dropped 5 bases, with 9 bases sitting between them. This CDR3 region has 13 residues. In DNA, the CDR3 is TGTGCCAGCAGTTTATACGGTTCCGACGAGCAGTACTTC. It codes for CASSLYGSDEQYF.

The chain recombines TRBV18 with TRBJ2-3, with TRBD2 matching 7 bases. The CDR3 contains 17 residues. V shed 1 base, J shed 0 bases, and the junction held 7 bases outside the gene matches. CDR1 is KGHSH, CDR2 LQKENI, per germline. The CDR3 region has the DNA TGTGCCAGCTCACCACAATCGACTAGCCTAAGCACAGATACGCAGTATTTT. As protein: CASSPQSTSLSTDTQYF. The full variable domain, its missing parts supplied by reference TRBV18 and TRBJ2-3, is NAGVMQNPRHLVRRRGQEARLRCSPMKGHSHVYWYRQLPEEGLKFMVYLQKENIIDESGMPKERFSAEFPKEGPSILRIQQVVRGDSAAYFCASSPQSTSLSTDTQYFGPGTRLTVL.

This clonotype was recorded many times. The J gene is TRBJ2-3, the V gene TRBV6-1, with TRBD2 matching 7 bases. Trimming at V came to 8 bases and at J to 0 bases, leaving 5 bases not matched to a gene. Germline CDR1 MNHNS, CDR2 SASEGT. CDR3 length: 14 amino acids. The CDR3 loop is CASRPSGSTDTQYF. The CDR3 bases are TGTGCCAGCCGTCCTAGCGGTAGCACAGATACGCAGTATTTT.

This clonotype turned up a few times. This chain uses TRBV5-4 with TRBJ1-2; a weak D match, TRBD1 (5 bases). V lost 4 bases and J lost 7, with 26 bases in between. Germline assignment: CDR1 SGHNT and CDR2 YYREEE (reference sequence). The CDR3 is made up of 17 amino acids. The CDR3 DNA follows: TGTGCCAGCAGCCCCTACCCCAGGGACTCAGGGAGTGGTGGCTACACCTTC. This encodes CASSPYPRDSGSGGYTF.

This clonotype came up many times. J is TRBJ2-5 and V is TRBV20-1; 9 bases agree with TRBD1. The CDR3 is made up of 15 amino acids. From germline, CDR1 is DFQATT and CDR2 SNEGSKA (reference sequence). V lost 1 base and J lost 5; bases outside the gene matches: 8. The CDR3 loop is CSARGLGQGRETQYF. As DNA, the CDR3 is TGCAGTGCTAGAGGGCTCGGACAGGGGAGGGAGACCCAGTACTTC.

This clonotype showed up many times. This chain uses TRBV10-3 with TRBJ2-3, with 7 bases lining up with TRBD2. J gave up 0 bases and V 10 bases, and 4 bases lay outside the gene matches. The CDR3 is 13 amino acids. From germline, CDR1 is ENHRY and CDR2 SYGVKD. The CDR3 reads CATYSGSTDTQYF. The CDR3 DNA follows: TGTGCCACCTATAGCGGGAGCACAGATACGCAGTATTTT.

This clonotype was detected only a few times. V gene TRBV19 combines with J gene TRBJ2-5; D is undetermined. This CDR3 has 13 amino acids. The germline V and J ends were trimmed by 10 bases and 0 bases, with 12 bases remaining between them. CDR1 and CDR2 from the germline V gene are LNHDA and SQIVND (reference sequence). The CDR3 sequence: CATKSGNQETQYF. The CDR3, as DNA: TGTGCCACCAAGTCCGGCAACCAAGAGACCCAGTACTTC.

A few counts support this clonotype. This chain joins TRBV5-1 and TRBJ2-2; no definite D call. This CDR3 has 16 residues. V shed 1 base and J shed 2 bases, with 12 bases lying between them. The germline V gene has CDR1 SGHRS and CDR2 YFSETQ. CDR3 in DNA: TGCGCCAGCAGCTTGTTAGGTCGGCTAAACACCGGGGAGCTGTTTTTT. As protein: CASSLLGRLNTGELFF.

At least ten counts were recorded for this clonotype. Written as DNA, the CDR3 is TGTGCCAGCAGTTTTATTTCGAGGGACGGGGAGCTGTTTTTT. As protein: CASSFISRDGELFF. The chain is built from TRBV12-3 or TRBV12-4 and TRBJ2-2; TRBD2 might be the D (5 bases). The CDR3 sequence is 14 residues long. Trimming took off 3 bases at V and 7 bases at J, with 12 bases between the two ends.

This clonotype was detected only a few times. This chain connects TRBV6-5 to TRBJ1-3; TRBD1 aligns across 9 bases. The CDR3 has 17 amino acids. V gave up 0 bases and J gave up 4 bases; unmatched junction bases: 7. CDR1 is MNHEY and CDR2 is SVGAGI in the germline V gene. This CDR3 reads CASSYSSGTGSGNTIYF. CDR3 DNA: TGTGCCAGCAGTTACTCCTCCGGGACAGGGAGCGGAAACACCATATATTTT.

J is TRBJ2-3 and V is TRBV29-1; D is perhaps TRBD1 or TRBD2 (6 bases each). CDR3 size: 11 residues. Between the trimmed V and J ends, which lost 7 bases and 6 bases, there was a span of 11 bases. The germline V gene has CDR1 SQVTM and CDR2 ANQGSEA. The CDR3: CSGQEGDTQYF. In DNA form, the CDR3 reads TGCAGCGGACAGGAGGGGGATACGCAGTATTTT.

There are a few counts of this clonotype. The V and J genes are TRBV20-1 and TRBJ2-1; a possible D gene is TRBD1 (6 bases). There are 15 residues in the CDR3. Germline-derived CDR1 and CDR2 are DFQATT and SNEGSKA (reference sequence). Trimming removed 5 bases at V and 0 bases at J, with 14 bases between. CDR3 DNA sequence: TGCAGTGCTGAGGGGGTACCGAGCTCCTACAATGAGCAGTTCTTC. This translates into CSAEGVPSSYNEQFF.

The rearrangement joins TRBV4-1 to TRBJ2-1, with TRBD2 identical over 10 bases. The CDR3 runs 15 residues. The germline V gene encodes CDR1 MGHRA and CDR2 YSYEKL. V lost 5 bases, J lost 4 bases, and 5 bases stayed unmatched. The CDR3 DNA is TGCGCCAGCAGCAATCTAGCGGGGGAATACAATGAGCAGTTCTTC. Amino acid sequence: CASSNLAGEYNEQFF.

The chain combines TRBV5-1 with TRBJ2-7; maybe TRBD1 (5 bases). The CDR3 covers 13 residues. From germline, CDR1 is SGHRS and CDR2 YFSETQ. The V gene lost 3 bases and the J gene lost 7 bases, with 14 bases spanning the gap. CDR3: CASSSRASEEQYF. The CDR3 nucleotides are TGCGCCAGCAGCTCCAGGGCCTCAGAGGAGCAGTACTTC.

J is TRBJ1-1 and V is TRBV20-1; no definite D call. This CDR3 comprises 13 residues. Germline V gives CDR1 DFQATT, CDR2 SNEGSKA (reference sequence). V lost 6 bases to trimming and J lost 0 bases, with 11 bases between them. The CDR3 loop is CSANRGLNTEAFF. Here the CDR3 DNA reads TGCAGTGCAAACCGCGGACTGAACACTGAAGCTTTCTTT.

This clonotype was recorded at least ten times. The chain uses TRBV10-3 and TRBJ2-2, with D perhaps being TRBD1 or TRBD2 (5 bases each). V was cut by 7 bases and J by 2 bases, with 14 bases left in between. This CDR3 has 15 residues. Per germline, CDR1 ENHRY and CDR2 SYGVKD. The CDR3 region has the DNA TGTGCCATCACGTCCGGGACCGCAAACACCGGGGAGCTGTTTTTT. Its protein product is CAITSGTANTGELFF.

This clonotype appeared a few times. CDR3 sequence reads: CASKNPSEYQPQHF. The CDR3 DNA follows: TGTGCCAGCAAAAATCCGTCAGAATATCAGCCCCAGCATTTT. The chain couples TRBV6-5 to TRBJ1-5; no reliable D call. The CDR3 is 14 residues long. The germline V gene encodes CDR1 MNHEY and CDR2 SVGAGI. Trimming stripped 7 bases from V and 5 bases from J, with 15 bases between.

Ten or more counts support this clonotype. The chain is built from TRBV12-3 or TRBV12-4 and TRBJ1-2, with D possibly TRBD1 on 5 matching bases. Trimming removed 6 bases from V and 2 bases from J, with 16 bases in between. This CDR3 has 15 residues. The CDR3 DNA reads as TGTGCCAGCAGGGAAACGGGGCCACGGAACTATGGCTACACCTTC. It encodes CASRETGPRNYGYTF.

This chain joins TRBV7-9 and TRBJ1-1; maybe TRBD1 (6 bases). The V gene's germline CDR1 is SEHNR and CDR2 FQNEAQ (reference sequence). Trimming took off 8 bases at V and 5 bases at J, with 12 bases between the two ends. There are 12 residues in the CDR3. The CDR3 DNA sequence: TGTGCCAGCGACAGGTCAGGAACTGAAGCTTTCTTT. Amino acid sequence: CASDRSGTEAFF.

Of note for this clonotype: The conserved closing phenylalanine or tryptophan is absent in this CDR3, likely reflecting a read error. No DNA is shown, since the ends of the CDR3 on it are uncertain; the CDR3 is the one TCRdb lists. The CDR3 spells CASSVGGNSCR. The chain uses TRBV9 and TRBJ2-7. Including both end residues, the CDR3 is 11 amino acids long. In germline, CDR1 is SGDLS, CDR2 YYNGEE.

This clonotype has more than one count but fewer than ten. The V gene is TRBV27, the J gene TRBJ1-5; D is possibly TRBD1 (6 bases). Looked up from germline, CDR1 is MNHEY and CDR2 is SMNVEV (reference sequence). The CDR3 length is 14 residues. Trimming removed 3 bases at V and 7 bases at J, with 13 bases between. This chain's CDR3 is CASSFGGAGQPQHF. As DNA, the CDR3 is TGTGCCAGCAGTTTCGGGGGGGCGGGACAGCCCCAGCATTTT.

The rearrangement links TRBV11-2 to TRBJ2-7, with 7 bases fitting TRBD1. Germline V gene lookup returns CDR1 SGHAT and CDR2 FQNNGV. Germline trimming cut 1 base from V and 4 bases from J; bases unmatched to any gene: 7. The CDR3 has 15 residues. CDR3 region: CASSLVGGWGYEQYF. The CDR3, as DNA: TGTGCCAGCAGCTTAGTAGGGGGCTGGGGGTACGAGCAGTACTTC.

This clonotype came up a few times. The V and J genes are TRBV29-1 and TRBJ2-1; 7 nucleotides line up with TRBD2. CDR1 and CDR2 from the germline V gene are SQVTM and ANQGSEA. V lost 5 bases and J lost 0; bases outside the gene matches: 19. The CDR3 is 19 residues long. The chain's CDR3 is CSVRTAASGRASSYNEQFF. DNA of the CDR3: TGCAGCGTTCGTACCGCGGCTAGCGGCCGGGCCAGCTCCTACAATGAGCAGTTCTTC.

This clonotype was seen at least ten times. DNA for the CDR3: TGTGCCAGCAGTTACACGCCAACAGGGTTTAGCTCTGGAAACACCATATATTTT. Translating gives CASSYTPTGFSSGNTIYF. This chain uses TRBV6-5 with TRBJ1-3; possible D gene TRBD1, 6 bases. CDR1 and CDR2 (germline): MNHEY, SVGAGI. The V and J ends lost 2 bases and 0 bases respectively, with 17 bases between them. The CDR3 totals 18 residues.